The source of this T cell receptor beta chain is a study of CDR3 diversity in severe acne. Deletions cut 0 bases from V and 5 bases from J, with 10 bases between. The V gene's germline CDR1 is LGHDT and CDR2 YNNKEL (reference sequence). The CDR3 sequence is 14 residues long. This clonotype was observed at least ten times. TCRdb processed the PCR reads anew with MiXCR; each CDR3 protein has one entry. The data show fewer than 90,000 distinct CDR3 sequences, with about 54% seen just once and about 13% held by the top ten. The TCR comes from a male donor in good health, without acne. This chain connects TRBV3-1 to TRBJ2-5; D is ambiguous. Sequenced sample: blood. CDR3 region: CASSQETPWETQYF. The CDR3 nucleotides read TGTGCCAGCAGCCAAGAGACTCCCTGGGAGACCCAGTACTTC.